The source of this T cell receptor beta chain is a study of blood T cells in healthy people across ages (dated by TCRdb to about 2015). A note on the overall study: In model experiments, roughly one uniquely barcoded TCR beta cDNA molecule per two T cells was captured by template switching. Four age groups were formed from the donors: young (average about 16 years), middle-aged (approximately 39), aged (roughly 59) and long-lived (approximately 78). To avoid experimental bias, donors of different ages were spread randomly across the sequencing lanes. For two donors (one aged 18 to 30 and one aged 80 or older), the study analyzed two additional independent replicas of 1 million unique cDNA reads from the same blood draw. Using deep sequencing normalized with unique cDNA molecular identifiers, the study measured how TCR beta repertoire diversity changes with age.

Results the study describes overall, beyond this receptor: There was a strong correlation between observed TCR beta diversity and the percentage of naive T cells measured by flow cytometry. Compared with the aged group, the long-lived group had more naive CD4+ T cells, fewer expanded clones and increased TCR diversity, suggesting age selection. Total diversity estimates from one million sequenced T cells were considered lower bounds and underestimates. As age increased, observed TCR beta diversity per million T cells dropped in a roughly linear way, and a significant reduction was already evident by age 40. Donor CMV infection status was unknown, potentially confounding age-related changes in expanded clonotypes. Because profiling used bulk unsorted PBMCs, naive and antigen-experienced compartments could not be compared conclusively.

About this clonotype: Its antigen is not yet known. No base qualities exist here, and no much larger clone lies one base off it.

V is cut back by 5 bases and J by 1 base, with 7 bases in the junction unmatched. The germline V gene encodes CDR1 KGHDR and CDR2 SFDVKD. From its cysteine to its phenylalanine, the CDR3 spans 16 amino acids. This entry keeps only the CDR3 DNA: 48 bases, framed from base 1. Libraries came from 5' RACE. The data were produced on an Illumina HiSeq 2500. A second PCR of about 6 to 11 cycles was performed with a sample-barcoded 5' primer and a J-beta primer mix. A template-switch 5' adaptor carrying 12 random nucleotides introduced a unique molecular identifier onto each TCR beta cDNA molecule. Each sample yielded at least 3 million CDR3-containing paired-end reads. The Mint cDNA synthesis kit, primed by a TRBC-specific oligonucleotide, was used to synthesize first-strand cDNA from all RNA. Following uracil-DNA glycosylase treatment, all cDNA underwent a first 18-cycle PCR with the universal primers M1SS and BC2_uni_R. The original methods were these. Normalization of each sample was performed by random selection of 1 million high-quality reads, each carrying a distinct molecular identifier. Reads with shared molecular identifiers were discarded instead of being binned into consensus sequences. MiTCR, run with a Q25 quality threshold and the strictest error-elimination algorithm, handled CDR3 identification, clonotype clustering and error correction. A nonparametric unseen species model with Euler transformation was used to estimate a lower bound on total TCR beta diversity. TCRdb trimmed the raw reads at Q25, called clones with MiXCR and kept productive beta chains. Rows merge per CDR3 protein into single entries with the most common DNA and genes. The V and J calls follow TCRdb's processing rather than the paper's. This sample has hundreds of thousands of distinct CDR3 sequences in its table, and roughly 53% of those were observed once. About two fifths of the sample rests with the top ten.

Donors were about 36 systemically healthy Caucasian individuals from Russia aged roughly 6 to 90 years. Each donor gave ten milliliters of peripheral blood, collected into EDTA-treated Vacutainer tubes. Ficoll-Paque density-gradient centrifugation was used to isolate PBMCs, with at least 6.5 million per sample. Trizol reagent was used to extract total RNA from PBMCs, with at least 5.5 micrograms per sample. Naive CD45RAhigh/CD27high T cell percentages were measured by flow cytometry on a PBMC aliquot from every donor. Recombination connected TRBV24-1 to TRBJ2-1, and 7 junction bases match TRBD2. Input material: blood. This receptor was identified in a man aged 55 to 70 in good health. The CDR3 protein is CATSGSVAGSYNEQFF. The nucleotides are TGTGCCACCAGTGGCTCTGTAGCGGGTTCCTACAATGAGCAGTTCTTC.